This T cell receptor beta chain comes out of a study of immune heterogeneity within non-small cell lung tumors. Study at large: The tumor set comprised a handful of squamous cell carcinomas and approximately ten non-squamous carcinomas (plus 1 not otherwise specified). General study points: Individual patients mostly differed in their high-frequency T-cell receptor beta clonotypes. Dominant CDR3 beta clonotypes repeated across a patient's tumor loci, while different loci held unique high-frequency clones.

Trimming cost V 0 bases and J 7 bases, with 15 bases left between them. CDR1 and CDR2 (germline): MNHNS, SASEGT. This CDR3 has 15 residues. Per sample, about 610 ng of bulk tumor genomic DNA was the template used. Surgeons took several biopsies per primary tumor, spaced far apart, during surgery. Each patient presented with untreated, newly diagnosed non-small cell lung cancer and received curative surgery. This clonotype showed up many times. Its specificity is not known. The TCR beta CDR3 region underwent multiplex PCR amplification with 32 V and 13 J primers. TCRdb re-derived calls from the multiplex PCR reads in MiXCR, one entry per CDR3 protein. The profile covers over 30,000 distinct CDR3 sequences, with less than 35% appearing a single time and 3% to 4.5% taken by the ten largest.

This chain joins TRBV6-1 and TRBJ1-2; D not certain. The source material was lung tumor tissue. This TCR was sampled from a man in his forties or fifties with non-small cell lung cancer. The CDR3 sequence is CASSEALMVSRGYTF. As DNA, the CDR3 is TGTGCCAGCAGTGAAGCACTCATGGTGAGCCGTGGCTACACCTTC.